This T cell receptor beta chain was identified in a study of cytomegalovirus exposure and HLA in healthy donors. Findings of the study overall: Of the V segments, some could not be distinguished, including TRBV6-2 and TRBV6-3, and were excluded. A missense variant in DCLRE1C was later tied to TCR beta V- and J-gene trimming.

In regard to this clone: The target antigen is unknown.

The CDR3 totals 14 residues. The J segment lost 8 bases and the V segment lost 4 bases, leaving 5 bases of the junction unmatched. Germline CDR1 and CDR2: MDHEN and SYDVKM. 60 Vbeta and 13 Jbeta primers were used in PCR. Assay: immunoSEQ multiplex PCR; the TCRdb copy retains only in-frame clones and omits some. The sample holds about 130,000 clones; about 80% are singletons and the top ten take about 8.9%. The sequence was obtained from a man aged 30 to 39 in good health and CMV-seropositive. The J gene is TRBJ2-2, the V gene TRBV28; 9 bases match TRBD1. Sequenced input: PBMCs. The CDR3 protein is CASSWTGAGGELFF. CDR3 sequence (DNA): TGTGCCAGCAGTTGGACAGGGGCTGGGGGGGAGCTGTTTTTT.